These 24 T cell receptor beta chains came from one sample sequenced in a study of cytomegalovirus exposure and HLA in healthy donors. The PCR was carried out with 60 Vbeta primers and 13 Jbeta primers. Sequencing used immunoSEQ multiplex PCR; TCRdb keeps in-frame clones, though not all of them. The sample has more than 95,000 clones; roughly 75% are singletons. Material: PBMCs. The receptor set was obtained from a female donor in good health and CMV-seronegative.

The chain uses TRBV19 and TRBJ2-7, with 7 bases aligning to TRBD1. Per the germline V gene, CDR1 is LNHDA and CDR2 is SQIVND (reference sequence). The CDR3 is 14 amino acids. With V trimmed by 4 bases and J by 1 base, 4 bases remained unmatched. The CDR3 DNA is TGTGCCAGTAGTAGCACAGGGGATTCCTACGAGCAGTACTTC. This translates into CASSSTGDSYEQYF.

This chain links TRBV21-1 with TRBJ1-5. TRBV21-1 is designated a pseudogene. This CDR3 comprises 15 residues. CDR3 nucleotide sequence: TGTGCCAGCAGCAAAGATTGTCGGGGGGGTCAGCCCCAGCATTTT. This translates into CASSKDCRGGQPQHF.

As DNA, the CDR3 is TGTGCCAGCAGCTTGGAGGGGGCGCGAGGAAACACCATATATTTT. Protein: CASSLEGARGNTIYF. The chain combines TRBV5-4 with TRBJ1-3, with 7 bases aligning to TRBD1. J was trimmed by 4 bases and V by 0 bases; bases with no gene match: 4. Looked up from germline, CDR1 is SGHNT and CDR2 is YYREEE (reference sequence). The CDR3 is 15 residues long. The variable domain in full, completed from reference TRBV5-4 and TRBJ1-3, reads ETGVTQSPTHLIKTRGQQVTLRCSSQSGHNTVSWYQQALGQGPQFIFQYYREEENGRGNFPPRFSGLQFPNYSSELNVNALELDDSALYLCASSLEGARGNTIYFGEGSWLTVV.

V usage is TRBV19 and J usage is TRBJ1-1; tentative D call: TRBD1 (6 bases). Germline CDR1 reads LNHDA; CDR2 reads SQIVND (reference sequence). CDR3 length: 13 amino acids. V gave up 4 bases and J gave up 6 bases, with 12 bases separating them. Written as DNA, the CDR3 is TGTGCCAGTAGTAGTTGGGGGGGGCCTGAAGCTTTCTTT. Translation: CASSSWGGPEAFF.

V and J are TRBV12-5 and TRBJ1-5, with no clear D. Per the germline V gene, CDR1 is LGHNT and CDR2 is FRNRAP. Trimming pared 5 bases from V and 4 bases from J, leaving 6 bases between. CDR3 length equals 12 residues. The CDR3 here is CASGRGNQPQHF. In DNA, the CDR3 is TGTGCTAGTGGTAGAGGTAATCAGCCCCAGCATTTT. Supplemented by reference TRBV12-5 and TRBJ1-5, the full variable domain reads DARVTQTPRHKVTEMGQEVTMRCQPILGHNTVFWYRQTMMQGLELLAYFRNRAPLDDSGMPKDRFSAEMPDATLATLKIQPSEPRDSAVYFCASGRGNQPQHFGDGTRLSIL.

This clone is labeled medium-sized. This sequence joins TRBV4-1 and TRBJ2-2; the D is unclear. With 1 base removed from V and 5 bases from J, the gap between germline ends came to 11 bases. CDR1 and CDR2 from the germline V gene are MGHRA and YSYEKL. The CDR3 is 15 residues long. CDR3 sequence: CASSQGETVTGELFF. As DNA, the CDR3 is TGCGCCAGCAGCCAAGGAGAAACGGTTACCGGGGAGCTGTTTTTT.

V gene TRBV28 combines with J gene TRBJ2-3; TRBD2 aligns across 12 bases. Trimming cost V 6 bases and J 3 bases; bases outside gene matches: 10. This CDR3 region has 17 residues. Germline CDR1 and CDR2: MDHEN and SYDVKM. CDR3 region: CASSRLAGGPVTDTQYF. Written as DNA, the CDR3 is TGTGCCAGCAGCCGCCTAGCGGGAGGGCCGGTGACAGATACGCAGTATTTT.

This chain connects TRBV6-6 to TRBJ2-1; 8 nucleotides line up with TRBD2. The J segment lost 5 bases and the V segment lost 6 bases, leaving 3 bases of the junction unmatched. This CDR3 has 13 amino acids. CDR1 is MNHNY and CDR2 is SVGAGI in the germline V gene (reference sequence). The CDR3 nucleotides are TGTGCCAGCAGGGGACTAGGCGACAATGAGCAGTTCTTC. It specifies CASRGLGDNEQFF.

A few counts support this clone. J is TRBJ1-1 and V is TRBV30; a possible D gene is TRBD1 (5 bases). The V end was cut by 2 bases, the J end by 0 bases, with 10 bases between. The CDR3 is 14 amino acids. The germline CDR1 and CDR2 sequences are GTSNPN and SVGIG (reference sequence). CDR3 sequence reads: CAWSQGHMNTEAFF. DNA for the CDR3: TGTGCCTGGAGTCAGGGCCACATGAACACTGAAGCTTTCTTT.

The V and J genes are TRBV11-3 and TRBJ2-2; 8 positions agree with TRBD1. In germline, CDR1 is SGHNT, CDR2 YENEEA. The junction had 8 bases not matched to a gene; V was cut back by 4 bases and J by 7 bases. This CDR3 has 15 residues. CDR3 loop: CASSSGQGAGGELFF. CDR3 bases: TGTGCCAGCAGCTCAGGACAGGGCGCGGGCGGGGAGCTGTTTTTT.

V usage is TRBV10-2 and J usage is TRBJ2-5, with 8 positions matching TRBD2. The J call may be faulty, since TRBJ2-7 better matches the DNA end. The CDR3 extends over 15 amino acids. Germline V gene lookup returns CDR1 WSHSY and CDR2 SAAADI. CDR3 nucleotide sequence: TGCGCCAGCAGTGATGGCGGACTAGCTGGATACGAGCAGTACTTC. Translation: CASSDGGLAGYEQYF.

This sequence joins TRBV4-1 and TRBJ2-5; 10 bases align to TRBD1. This CDR3 is 14 amino acids long. Germline values: CDR1 MGHRA, CDR2 YSYEKL. V lost 3 bases and J lost 11; bases outside the gene matches: 9. The CDR3 sequence is CASSQTGTGERQYF. In DNA, the CDR3 is TGCGCCAGCAGCCAGACCGGGACAGGGGAGAGACAGTACTTC.

This clone was seen only a few times. Here the CDR3 omits its conserved ending phenylalanine or tryptophan, so a read error is the likely source. The CDR3 loop reads CASSQGTVPNYGYTL. CDR3 DNA sequence: TGTGCCAGCTCCCAAGGGACAGTCCCTAACTATGGCTACACCCTC. The chain uses TRBV18 and TRBJ1-2; 7 positions match TRBD1. With V trimmed by 6 bases and J by 0 bases, 7 bases remained unmatched. Germline CDR1 is KGHSH and CDR2 is LQKENI. The CDR3 is 15 amino acids.

V is TRBV6-5 and J is TRBJ2-3; TRBD1 agrees at 8 bases. There are 15 residues in the CDR3. The junction had 6 bases not matched to a gene; V was cut back by 6 bases and J by 1 base. CDR1 is MNHEY and CDR2 is SVGAGI in the germline V gene. This CDR3 reads CASSRGTGRTDTQYF. The CDR3 DNA follows: TGTGCCAGCAGCCGTGGGACAGGCCGCACAGATACGCAGTATTTT.

As concerns this clone: One end of the junction is discordant with germline, which a read error may explain. J is TRBJ2-1 and V is TRBV5-4, with 8 bases lining up with TRBD2. The germline V gene has CDR1 SGHNT and CDR2 YYREEE (reference sequence). The CDR3 sequence is 15 residues long. CDR3 nucleotides: TGTGCCAGCTACCCCTCGGGGGGGCGTTACAATGAGCGGTTCTTC. Translation: CASYPSGGRYNERFF. Combining the CDR3 with reference TRBV5-4 and TRBJ2-1 gives the whole variable domain ETGVTQSPTHLIKTRGQQVTLRCSSQSGHNTVSWYQQALGQGPQFIFQYYREEENGRGNFPPRFSGLQFPNYSSELNVNALELDDSALYLCASYPSGGRYNERFFGPGTRLTVL.

A few counts support this clone. Here the CDR3 reads CASSLDSSGGTNEQFF. CDR3 DNA: TGTGCCAGCAGCTTAGATTCTAGCGGGGGGACCAATGAGCAGTTCTTC. The chain couples TRBV11-3 to TRBJ2-1; TRBD2 aligns across 11 bases. Per the germline V gene, CDR1 is SGHNT and CDR2 is YENEEA. CDR3 length equals 16 residues. V was clipped by 0 bases and J by 6 bases; unmatched bases: 4.

This clone showed up just a few times. The V and J genes are TRBV9 and TRBJ2-7; 7 bases line up with TRBD1. Germline V CDR1 and CDR2: SGDLS, YYNGEE. The CDR3 has 14 residues. The junction had 10 bases not matched to a gene; V was cut back by 4 bases and J by 6 bases. CDR3 DNA sequence: TGTGCCAGCAGCACCCGATCTTACAGGGGCGAGCAGTACTTC. This sequence encodes CASSTRSYRGEQYF.

V usage is TRBV18 and J usage is TRBJ2-5; TRBD1 agrees at 9 bases. The CDR3 is 17 residues long. Germline CDR1 KGHSH, CDR2 LQKENI. Unmatched junction bases numbered 9, after V lost 3 bases and J lost 1 base. The DNA of the CDR3 is TGTGCCAGCTCACCGCTCGCGGGACAGGGCACCCAAGAGACCCAGTACTTC. Its protein product is CASSPLAGQGTQETQYF.

This clone was seen only once. The V and J genes are TRBV9 and TRBJ2-3; 7 nucleotides match TRBD1. The CDR3 length is 15 residues. Germline-derived CDR1 and CDR2 are SGDLS and YYNGEE. J was trimmed by 4 bases and V by 4 bases; bases with no gene match: 9. CDR3 DNA: TGTGCCAGCAGCCCCCGAGGGGGCCGTGCAGATACGCAGTATTTT. It is translated as CASSPRGGRADTQYF.

The chain employs TRBV20-1 and TRBJ2-4, with 7 nucleotides matching TRBD2. V was pared by 4 bases and J by 7 bases, with 1 base of the junction left unmatched. Germline V lookup: CDR1 DFQATT, CDR2 SNEGSKA (reference sequence). The CDR3 covers 11 residues. The CDR3 region has the DNA TGCAGTGCTATGGGAGGGAACATTCAGTACTTC. Translated, it gives CSAMGGNIQYF.

This rearrangement joins TRBV4-2 to TRBJ1-3; the D gene is possibly TRBD1 (5 bases). The CDR3 sequence is 15 residues long. Between the trimmed V and J ends, which lost 0 bases and 7 bases, there was a span of 13 bases. CDR1 and CDR2 from the germline V gene are LGHNA and YNFKEQ. For the CDR3, the DNA is TGTGCCAGCAGCCAAGATGAGGGACTGCGGAACACCATATATTTT. Amino acid sequence: CASSQDEGLRNTIYF.

The chain links TRBV18 to TRBJ2-1; TRBD2 matches at 11 bases. From germline, CDR1 is KGHSH and CDR2 LQKENI. The CDR3 runs 15 residues. CDR3 in amino acids: CAASGGPSSYNEQFF. CDR3 coding DNA: TGTGCGGCTAGCGGGGGGCCTAGCTCCTACAATGAGCAGTTCTTC.

The chain recombines TRBV6-4 with TRBJ1-6; tentative D call: TRBD1 (6 bases). The CDR3 runs 16 residues. Germline V CDR1 and CDR2: MRHNA, SNTAGT. Trimming shortened V by 3 bases and J by 7 bases, and 16 bases separated the two germline ends. The chain's CDR3 is CASSEDQGRGNSPLHF. CDR3 DNA: TGTGCCAGCAGTGAAGATCAGGGGAGAGGGAATTCACCCCTCCACTTT.

The chain links TRBV7-9 to TRBJ2-7; 12 nucleotides align to TRBD2. The CDR3 is 15 residues long. Germline V CDR1 and CDR2: SEHNR, FQNEAQ (reference sequence). The V segment lost 5 bases and the J segment 3 bases; nucleotides outside the gene matches: 5. The CDR3 region is CASSPGLAGSYEQYF. In DNA, the CDR3 is TGTGCCAGCAGCCCCGGACTAGCGGGGAGCTACGAGCAGTACTTC.